Sequencing of this T cell receptor beta chain was carried out in a study of T cell responses to AZD1222 COVID-19 vaccine. This clone was counted a single time. Its matching antigen is unknown. With 5 bases removed from V and 0 bases from J, the gap between germline ends came to 14 bases. CDR3 length equals 15 residues. Per the germline V gene, CDR1 is LNHDA and CDR2 is SQIVND (reference sequence). Study-wide findings and caveats: There were mostly white British donors and more females than males, and clonal diversity was possibly underestimated.

Assay: immunoSEQ multiplex PCR; the TCRdb copy retains only in-frame clones and omits some. The sample gives about 140,000 clones, approximately 90% of which show up once; just over 5.5% is in the top ten. The chain has TRBV19 and TRBJ2-7, with D uncertain. The origin of this receptor is an adult in good health. The material was peripheral blood, obtained on day 0 of AZD1222 vaccination. CDR3 amino acids: CASSFGAGSSYEQYF. The CDR3 DNA sequence: TGTGCCAGTAGTTTCGGAGCAGGTAGCTCCTACGAGCAGTACTTC.